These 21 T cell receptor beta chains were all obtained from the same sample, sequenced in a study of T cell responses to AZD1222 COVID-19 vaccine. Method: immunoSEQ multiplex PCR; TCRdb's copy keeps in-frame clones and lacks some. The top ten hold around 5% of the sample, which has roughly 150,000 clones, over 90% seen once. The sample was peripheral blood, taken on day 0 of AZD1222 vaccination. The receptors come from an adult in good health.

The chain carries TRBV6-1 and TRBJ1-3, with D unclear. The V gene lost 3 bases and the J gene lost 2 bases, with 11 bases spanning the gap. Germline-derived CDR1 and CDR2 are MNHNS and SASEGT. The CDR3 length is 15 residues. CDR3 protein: CASSEGPGAGNTIYF. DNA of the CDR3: TGTGCCAGCAGTGAGGGCCCTGGTGCTGGAAACACCATATATTTT.

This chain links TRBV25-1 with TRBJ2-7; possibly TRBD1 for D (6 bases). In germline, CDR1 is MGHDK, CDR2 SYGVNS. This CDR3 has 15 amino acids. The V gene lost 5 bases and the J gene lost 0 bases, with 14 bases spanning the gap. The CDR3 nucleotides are TGTGCCAGCAGTTCGTTTGGGACAAACTCCTACGAGCAGTACTTC. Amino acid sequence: CASSSFGTNSYEQYF.

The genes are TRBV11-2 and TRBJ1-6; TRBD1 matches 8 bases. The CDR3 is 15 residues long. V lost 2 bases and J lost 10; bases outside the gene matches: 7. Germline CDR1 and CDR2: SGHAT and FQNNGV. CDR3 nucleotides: TGTGCCAGCAGCTTAATATCAGGGGGCGGGTCACCCCTCCACTTT. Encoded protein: CASSLISGGGSPLHF.

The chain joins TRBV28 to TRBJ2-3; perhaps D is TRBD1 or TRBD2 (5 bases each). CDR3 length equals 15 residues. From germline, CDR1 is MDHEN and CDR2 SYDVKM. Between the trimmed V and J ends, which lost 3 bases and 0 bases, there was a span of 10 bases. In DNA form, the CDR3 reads TGTGCCAGCAGTTTCTTTGGGGGAAGCACAGATACGCAGTATTTT. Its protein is CASSFFGGSTDTQYF.

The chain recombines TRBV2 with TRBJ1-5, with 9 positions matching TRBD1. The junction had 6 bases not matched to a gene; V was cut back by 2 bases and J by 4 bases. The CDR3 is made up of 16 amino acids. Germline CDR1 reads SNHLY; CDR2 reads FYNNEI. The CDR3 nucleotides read TGTGCCAGCAGTGAATACGGGGACAGGGTTAATCAGCCCCAGCATTTT. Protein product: CASSEYGDRVNQPQHF. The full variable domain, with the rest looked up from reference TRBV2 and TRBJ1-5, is EPEVTQTPSHQVTQMGQEVILRCVPISNHLYFYWYRQILGQKVEFLVSFYNNEISEKSEIFDDQFSVERPDGSNFTLKIRSTKLEDSAMYFCASSEYGDRVNQPQHFGDGTRLSIL.

CDR3 sequence (DNA): TGTGCCAGCAGCTTAGATCGAGGACTAGCGGGGCAAGAGACCCAGTACTTC. Translated, it gives CASSLDRGLAGQETQYF. V gene TRBV11-2 combines with J gene TRBJ2-5; 12 nucleotides agree with TRBD2. The CDR3 has 17 residues. Per germline, CDR1 SGHAT and CDR2 FQNNGV. With V trimmed by 0 bases and J by 2 bases, 4 bases remained unmatched.

The CDR3: CATSRSGYEQYF. The CDR3, as DNA: TGTGCCACCAGCAGAAGTGGGTACGAGCAGTACTTC. The chain recombines TRBV15 with TRBJ2-7; no clear D gene. The CDR3 has 12 residues. CDR1 is LNHNV, CDR2 YYDKDF, per germline (reference sequence). V lost 2 bases and J 4 bases, leaving 6 bases between the germline ends.

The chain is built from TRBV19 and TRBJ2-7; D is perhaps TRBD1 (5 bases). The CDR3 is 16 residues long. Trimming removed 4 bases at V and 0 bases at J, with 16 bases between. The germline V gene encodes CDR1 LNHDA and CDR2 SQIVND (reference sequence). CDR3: CASSKGGHQSSYEQYF. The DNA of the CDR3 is TGTGCCAGTAGTAAAGGTGGACACCAAAGCTCCTACGAGCAGTACTTC.

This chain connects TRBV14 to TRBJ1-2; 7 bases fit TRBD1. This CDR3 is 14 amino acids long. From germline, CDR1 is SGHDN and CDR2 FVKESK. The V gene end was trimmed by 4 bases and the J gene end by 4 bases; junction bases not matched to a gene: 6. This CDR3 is CASSPGQASYGYTF. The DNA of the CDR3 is TGTGCCAGCAGCCCCGGACAGGCGTCCTATGGCTACACCTTC.

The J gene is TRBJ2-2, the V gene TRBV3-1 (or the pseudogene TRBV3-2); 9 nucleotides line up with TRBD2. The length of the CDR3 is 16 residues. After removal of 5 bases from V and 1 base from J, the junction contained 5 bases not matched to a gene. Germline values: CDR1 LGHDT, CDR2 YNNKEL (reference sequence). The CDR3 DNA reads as TGTGCCAGCAGCTGGATTAGCGGGGGGAACACCGGGGAGCTGTTTTTT. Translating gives CASSWISGGNTGELFF.

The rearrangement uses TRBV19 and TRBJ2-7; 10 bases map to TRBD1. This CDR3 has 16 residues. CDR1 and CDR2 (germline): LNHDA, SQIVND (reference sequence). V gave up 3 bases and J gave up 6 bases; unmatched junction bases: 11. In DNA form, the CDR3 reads TGTGCCAGTAGTATGGCCCCACGGGACAGGGGTACCGAGCAGTACTTC. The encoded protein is CASSMAPRDRGTEQYF.

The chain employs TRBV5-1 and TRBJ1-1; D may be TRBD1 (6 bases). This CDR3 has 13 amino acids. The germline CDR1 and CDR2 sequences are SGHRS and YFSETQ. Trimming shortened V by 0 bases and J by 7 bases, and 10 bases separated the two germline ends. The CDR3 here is CASSLAQGIEAFF. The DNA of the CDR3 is TGCGCCAGCAGCTTGGCCCAGGGGATTGAAGCTTTCTTT. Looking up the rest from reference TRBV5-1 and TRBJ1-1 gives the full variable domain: KAGVTQTPRYLIKTRGQQVTLSCSPISGHRSVSWYQQTPGQGLQFLFEYFSETQRNKGNFPGRFSGRQFSNSRSEMNVSTLELGDSALYLCASSLAQGIEAFFGQGTRLTVV.

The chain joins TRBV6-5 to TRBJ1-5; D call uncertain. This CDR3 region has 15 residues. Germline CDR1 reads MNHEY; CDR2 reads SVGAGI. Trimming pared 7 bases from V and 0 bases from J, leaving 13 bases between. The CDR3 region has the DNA TGTGCCAGCAACCCGGGCCTACATAGCAATCAGCCCCAGCATTTT. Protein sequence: CASNPGLHSNQPQHF.

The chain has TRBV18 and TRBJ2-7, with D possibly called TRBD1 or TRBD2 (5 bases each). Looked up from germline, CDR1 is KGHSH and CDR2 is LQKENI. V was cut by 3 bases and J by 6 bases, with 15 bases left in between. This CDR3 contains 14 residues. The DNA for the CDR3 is TGTGCCAGCTCACCGCAGGGTCAAGGGAGCGAGCAGTACTTC. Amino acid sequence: CASSPQGQGSEQYF.

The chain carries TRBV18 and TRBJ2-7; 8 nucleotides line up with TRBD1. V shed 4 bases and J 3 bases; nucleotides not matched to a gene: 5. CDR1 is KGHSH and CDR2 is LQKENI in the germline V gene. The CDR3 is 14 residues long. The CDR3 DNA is TGTGCCAGCTCACTCTCGACAGGGGACTACGAGCAGTACTTC. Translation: CASSLSTGDYEQYF.

The CDR3 spells CASSLRDILSDTQYF. The DNA of the CDR3 is TGTGCCAGCAGCCTCCGGGACATTTTATCAGATACGCAGTATTTT. This chain uses TRBV3-1 (or the pseudogene TRBV3-2) with TRBJ2-3; D is possibly TRBD1 (6 bases). V lost 4 bases and J lost 4, with 15 bases in between. CDR3 length: 15 amino acids. Germline CDR1 LGHDT, CDR2 YNNKEL (reference sequence).

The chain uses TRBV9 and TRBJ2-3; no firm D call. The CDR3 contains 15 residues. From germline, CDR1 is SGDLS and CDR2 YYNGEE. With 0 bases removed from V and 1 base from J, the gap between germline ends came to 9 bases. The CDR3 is CASSVAAVGTDTQYF. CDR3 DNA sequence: TGTGCCAGCAGCGTAGCGGCGGTGGGCACAGATACGCAGTATTTT.

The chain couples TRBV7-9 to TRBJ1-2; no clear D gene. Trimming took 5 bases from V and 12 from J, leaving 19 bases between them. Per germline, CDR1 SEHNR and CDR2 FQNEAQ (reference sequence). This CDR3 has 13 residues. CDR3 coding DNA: TGTGCCAGCAGCACACCGGACCTTCCTAAGGACACCTTC. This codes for CASSTPDLPKDTF.

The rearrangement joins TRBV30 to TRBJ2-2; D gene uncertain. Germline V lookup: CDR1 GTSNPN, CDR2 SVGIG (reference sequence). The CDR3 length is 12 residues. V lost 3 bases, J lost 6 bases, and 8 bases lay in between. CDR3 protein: CAWRGLSGELFF. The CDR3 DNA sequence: TGTGCCTGGAGAGGATTGTCCGGGGAGCTGTTTTTT.

CDR3 sequence: CASSQASRDPYEQYF. The CDR3 nucleotides are TGCGCCAGCAGCCAAGCAAGTAGGGACCCCTACGAGCAGTACTTC. This rearrangement joins TRBV4-1 to TRBJ2-7, with D perhaps assigned TRBD1 or TRBD2 (5 bases each). In germline, CDR1 is MGHRA, CDR2 YSYEKL. Trimming removed 1 base from V and 2 bases from J, with 12 bases in between. The CDR3 extends over 15 amino acids.

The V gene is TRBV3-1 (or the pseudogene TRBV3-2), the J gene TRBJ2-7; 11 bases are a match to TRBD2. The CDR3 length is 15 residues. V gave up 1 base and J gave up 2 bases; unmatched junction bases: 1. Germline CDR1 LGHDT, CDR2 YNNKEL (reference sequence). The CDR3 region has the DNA TGTGCCAGCAGCCAAGGACTAGCGGGGACCTACGAGCAGTACTTC. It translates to CASSQGLAGTYEQYF.